Presented here are 7 T cell receptor beta chains from one specimen sequenced in a study of T-cell reconstitution after alpha-beta-depleted transplantation in children. During its preparation, the TCRbeta library received unique molecular identifiers. TCRdb re-analysed the PCR reads in MiXCR, keeping a single row per CDR3 protein. The data contain a few hundred thousand distinct CDR3 sequences, about a sixth of them singletons. Sequences were derived from PBMCs, mostly from graft donor cells, sampled 360 days after TCRalphabeta/CD19-depleted stem cell transplant. These receptors all come from a boy under two years old who had a stem cell transplant for Wiskott-Aldrich syndrome, so the T cells may come from the graft donor.

At least ten counts were recorded for this clonotype. This chain links TRBV7-9 with TRBJ2-7; TRBD1 might be the D (6 bases). V was pared by 5 bases and J by 5 bases, with 19 bases between. CDR3 length: 15 amino acids. Per germline, CDR1 SEHNR and CDR2 FQNEAQ (reference sequence). The CDR3 reads CASSQGTSKFDEQYF. Written as DNA, the CDR3 is TGTGCCAGCAGCCAGGGGACATCTAAATTTGACGAGCAGTACTTC.

CDR3: CASSPDQGYGYTF. DNA of the CDR3: TGTGCCAGCTCACCAGACCAGGGCTATGGCTACACCTTC. The chain links TRBV18 to TRBJ1-2, with D possibly TRBD1 on 5 matching bases. The CDR3 has 13 amino acids. Looked up from germline, CDR1 is KGHSH and CDR2 is LQKENI. The ends were cut back, 2 bases at V and 4 bases at J, with 8 bases in the middle.

The chain combines TRBV21-1 with TRBJ2-3; the listed D gene, TRBD1, was not tested against the DNA. TRBV21-1 is marked as a pseudogene. The CDR3 length is 17 residues. CDR3 sequence reads: CASSKGGQGDATDTQYF. The CDR3 coding sequence is TGTGCCAGCAGCAAAGGTGGGCAGGGCGATGCCACAGATACGCAGTATTTT.

The rearrangement links TRBV6-1 to TRBJ2-5, with D tentatively TRBD1 or TRBD2 (5 bases each). Trimming removed 8 bases from V and 2 bases from J, with 15 bases in between. CDR1 is MNHNS and CDR2 is SASEGT in the germline V gene. The CDR3 loop spans 14 amino acids. The CDR3 is CASGPGLLQETQYF. CDR3 bases: TGTGCCAGCGGGCCGGGGCTTTTGCAAGAGACCCAGTACTTC.

This clonotype appeared a few times. This sequence joins TRBV12-3 or TRBV12-4 and TRBJ2-2; D remains unclear. The CDR3 runs 16 residues. The ends were cut back, 0 bases at V and 0 bases at J, with 8 bases in the middle. The CDR3 nucleotides read TGTGCCAGCAGTTTAGCTGGGCCGACGAACACCGGGGAGCTGTTTTTT. Translation gives CASSLAGPTNTGELFF.

This clonotype has only a few counts. The chain employs TRBV12-3 or TRBV12-4 and TRBJ2-2; D remains unclear. V shed 3 bases and J shed 4 bases, with 21 bases lying between them. The length of the CDR3 is 18 residues. The CDR3 nucleotides are TGTGCCAGCAGTTTTCGCTGGGAAGGCGGATGGGGCACCGGGGAGCTGTTTTTT. This codes for CASSFRWEGGWGTGELFF.

This chain connects TRBV24-1 to TRBJ2-4; D unresolved. Trimming removed 2 bases from V and 4 bases from J, with 8 bases in between. The germline gives CDR1 KGHDR, CDR2 SFDVKD. This CDR3 is built from 14 residues. In DNA form, the CDR3 reads TGTGCCACCAGTGATTCAGACGGGAAAAACATTCAGTACTTC. Protein sequence: CATSDSDGKNIQYF.